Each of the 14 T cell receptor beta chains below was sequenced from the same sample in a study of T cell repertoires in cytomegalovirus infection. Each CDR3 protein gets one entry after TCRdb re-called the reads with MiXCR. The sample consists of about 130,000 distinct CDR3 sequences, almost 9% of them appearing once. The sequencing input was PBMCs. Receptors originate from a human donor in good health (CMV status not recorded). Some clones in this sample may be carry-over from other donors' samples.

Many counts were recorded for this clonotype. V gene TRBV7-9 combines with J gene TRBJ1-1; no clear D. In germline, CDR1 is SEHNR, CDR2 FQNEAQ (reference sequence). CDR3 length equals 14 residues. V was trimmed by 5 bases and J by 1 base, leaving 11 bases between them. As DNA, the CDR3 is TGTGCCAGCAGCCCGGACCTCAGGAACACTGAAGCTTTCTTT. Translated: CASSPDLRNTEAFF.

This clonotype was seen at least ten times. Written as DNA, the CDR3 is TGTGCCAGCAGCGTAGTGACTGGTTCCTACAATGAGCAGTTCTTC. It is translated as CASSVVTGSYNEQFF. The chain joins TRBV9 to TRBJ2-1; D not resolved. V lost 0 bases to trimming and J lost 1 base, with 8 bases between them. This CDR3 spans 15 amino acids. Germline CDR1 reads SGDLS; CDR2 reads YYNGEE.

CDR3 coding DNA: TGTGCCAGCAGCGAGACTACAGGGAACTCTGGAAACACCATATATTTT. This sequence encodes CASSETTGNSGNTIYF. The chain has TRBV9 and TRBJ1-3; a weak D match, TRBD1 (6 bases). V gave up 3 bases and J gave up 0 bases, with 13 bases separating them. The V gene's germline CDR1 is SGDLS and CDR2 YYNGEE. The CDR3 runs 16 residues.

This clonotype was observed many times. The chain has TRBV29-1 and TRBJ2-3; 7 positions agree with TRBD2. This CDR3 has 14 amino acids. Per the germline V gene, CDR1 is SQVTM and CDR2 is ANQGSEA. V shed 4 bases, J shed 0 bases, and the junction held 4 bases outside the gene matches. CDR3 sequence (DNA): TGCAGCGTTGTGGGTAGCGGGAGCACAGATACGCAGTATTTT. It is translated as CSVVGSGSTDTQYF.

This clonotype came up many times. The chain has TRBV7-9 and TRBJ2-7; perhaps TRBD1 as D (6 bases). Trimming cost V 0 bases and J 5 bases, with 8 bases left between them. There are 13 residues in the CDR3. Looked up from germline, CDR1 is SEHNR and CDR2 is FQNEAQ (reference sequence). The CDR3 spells CASSLAGTNEQYF. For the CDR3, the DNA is TGTGCCAGCAGCTTAGCGGGGACAAACGAGCAGTACTTC.

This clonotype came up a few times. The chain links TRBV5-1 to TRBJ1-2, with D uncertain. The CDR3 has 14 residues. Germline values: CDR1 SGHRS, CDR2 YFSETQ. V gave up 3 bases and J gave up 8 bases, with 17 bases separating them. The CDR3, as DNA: TGCGCCAGCAGCTCCGAAGAAGAACGGTACGGCTACACCTTC. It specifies CASSSEEERYGYTF.

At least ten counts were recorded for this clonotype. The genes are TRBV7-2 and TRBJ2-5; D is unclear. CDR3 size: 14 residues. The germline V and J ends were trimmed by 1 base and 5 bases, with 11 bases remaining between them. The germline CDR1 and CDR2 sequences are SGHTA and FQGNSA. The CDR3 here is CASSLVPLRETQYF. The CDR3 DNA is TGTGCCAGCAGCTTAGTACCCCTCCGTGAGACCCAGTACTTC.

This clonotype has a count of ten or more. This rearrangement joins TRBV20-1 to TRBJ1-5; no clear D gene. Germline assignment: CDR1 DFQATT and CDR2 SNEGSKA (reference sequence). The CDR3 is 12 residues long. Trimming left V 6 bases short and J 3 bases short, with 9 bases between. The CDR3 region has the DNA TGCAGTGCCCGAACCTACAATCAGCCCCAGCATTTT. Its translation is CSARTYNQPQHF.

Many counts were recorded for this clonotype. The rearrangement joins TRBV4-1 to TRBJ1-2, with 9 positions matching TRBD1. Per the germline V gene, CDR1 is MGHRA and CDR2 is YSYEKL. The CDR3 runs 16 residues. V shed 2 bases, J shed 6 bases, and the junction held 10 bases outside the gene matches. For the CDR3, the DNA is TGCGCCAGCAGCCAACCAACAGGGGGCCATGGAAATGGCTACACCTTC. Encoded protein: CASSQPTGGHGNGYTF.

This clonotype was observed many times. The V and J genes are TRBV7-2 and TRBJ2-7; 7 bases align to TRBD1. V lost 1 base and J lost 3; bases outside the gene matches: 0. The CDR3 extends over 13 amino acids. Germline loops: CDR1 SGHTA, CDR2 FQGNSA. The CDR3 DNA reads TGTGCCAGCAGCTTAGGGACAGGCTACGAGCAGTACTTC. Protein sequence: CASSLGTGYEQYF.

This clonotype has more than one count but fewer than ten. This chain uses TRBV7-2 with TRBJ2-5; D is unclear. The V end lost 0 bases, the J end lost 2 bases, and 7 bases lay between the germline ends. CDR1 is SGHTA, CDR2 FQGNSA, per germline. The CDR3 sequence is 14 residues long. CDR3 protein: CASSLALLQETQYF. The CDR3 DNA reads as TGTGCCAGCAGCTTAGCCCTCCTTCAAGAGACCCAGTACTTC. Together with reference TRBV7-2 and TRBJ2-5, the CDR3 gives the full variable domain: GAGVSQSPSNKVTEKGKDVELRCDPISGHTALYWYRQSLGQGLEFLIYFQGNSAPDKSGLPSDRFSAERTGGSVSTLTIQRTQQEDSAVYLCASSLALLQETQYFGPGTRLLVL.

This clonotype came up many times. The chain's CDR3 is CASSLGQGVNTGELFF. Here the CDR3 DNA reads TGTGCCAGCAGCTTGGGACAGGGGGTGAACACCGGGGAGCTGTTTTTT. The gene calls are TRBV11-2 and TRBJ2-2, with 11 positions matching TRBD1. The J segment lost 1 base and the V segment lost 3 bases, leaving 1 base of the junction unmatched. Germline CDR1 SGHAT, CDR2 FQNNGV. The CDR3 sequence is 16 residues long.

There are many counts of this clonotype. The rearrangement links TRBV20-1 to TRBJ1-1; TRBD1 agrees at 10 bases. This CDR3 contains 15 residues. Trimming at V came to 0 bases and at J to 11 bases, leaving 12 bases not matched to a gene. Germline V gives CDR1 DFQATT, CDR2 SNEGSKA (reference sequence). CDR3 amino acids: CSAREGTGESRIAFF. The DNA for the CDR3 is TGCAGTGCTAGAGAGGGGACAGGGGAAAGTCGGATCGCTTTCTTT.

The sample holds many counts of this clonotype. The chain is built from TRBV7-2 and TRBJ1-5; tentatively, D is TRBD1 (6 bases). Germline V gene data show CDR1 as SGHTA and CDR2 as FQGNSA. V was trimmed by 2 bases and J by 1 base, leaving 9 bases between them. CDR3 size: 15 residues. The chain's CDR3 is CASSLRGQSNQPQHF. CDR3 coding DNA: TGTGCCAGCAGCTTAAGAGGACAGAGCAATCAGCCCCAGCATTTT.